A selection of T cell receptor beta chains follows, all from one sample in a study of T cell responses to AZD1222 COVID-19 vaccine. The method was immunoSEQ multiplex PCR; TCRdb's version includes in-frame clones alone and lacks a portion of them. The table shows 140,000 to 150,000 clones, with roughly 87% occurring only once. The specimen was peripheral blood, collected 28 days after the second AZD1222 dose. The origin of the receptors is an adult who received the AZD1222 COVID-19 vaccine. Each CDR3 is given with its conserved first and last residue. A D gene is named only where the DNA matches it firmly. Clone size is shown for a subset of rows, as once, few, many or a class of expanded clone.

size	D	V	CDR3
-	-	TRBV5-1	CASSLGGSRDGYTF
-	-	TRBV11-2	CASSLERYNEQFF
-	TRBD1	TRBV11-2	CASSLGLGTGGYGYTF
-	TRBD1	TRBV27	CASSLRPGQAHSYEQYF
-	-	TRBV18	CASSYTTGSWGTEAFF
once	-	TRBV7-2	CASSFRTPGEVDTQYF
-	-	TRBV10-3	CAISEGAYQETQYF
-	-	TRBV6-6	CASSYAVEAFF
-	-	TRBV29-1	CSVVIQGIEKLFF
-	-	TRBV25-1	CASSELGWAEAFF
-	-	TRBV5-1	CASSFRGMNTGELFF
-	-	TRBV4-1	CASSQEVAGVNSPLHF
once	-	TRBV11-1	CASSLLPNTEAFF
-	TRBD1	TRBV18	CASSPGFSGTGGSEAFF
-	-	TRBV2	CASIDLNTGELFF
-	-	TRBV3-1/TRBV3-2	CASSQTPSGNTIYF
-	-	TRBV7-2	CASSRVVGSNEKLFF
-	TRBD2	TRBV27	CASSLGLAAKESGEQFF
-	-	TRBV6-4	CASSQTGFTDTQYF
-	-	TRBV27	CASSPWDFYNSPLHF
-	-	TRBV4-1	CASSQDLEPGTQYF
-	TRBD1	TRBV18	CASSPRDSLNEKLFF
-	-	TRBV5-1	CASTWEGSDEKLFF
-	-	TRBV30	CAWTGEGNQPQHF
-	-	TRBV9	CASSVGGASSYEQYF
-	-	TRBV5-5	CASSFEGLGPPLHF